The source of this TCR beta chain is a study of T cells expressing NK-cell markers. This CDR3 is built from 15 residues. The germline V gene encodes CDR1 SNHLY and CDR2 FYNNEI. From its re-call of the 5' RACE reads, TCRdb lists each CDR3 protein once, without DNA. Its table records over 150,000 distinct CDR3 sequences. Sequenced input: blood T cells: a sorted CD56 or NKG2C T cell subset, CD4+ or CD8+ T cells, or bulk PBMC T cells (not recorded which). This rearrangement joins TRBV2 to TRBJ2-7; lacking DNA, the TRBD1 call made by TCRdb goes unchecked. This sequence originates from a man aged 18 to 70 in good health. The CDR3 region is CASRGLDSRAYEQYF.